The next 22 T cell receptor beta chains were all read from a single sample in a study of Ad26.COV2.S vaccination and SARS-CoV-2 variants. Profiled with immunoSEQ multiplex PCR; TCRdb holds only in-frame clones, not every one. In the table there are around 300,000 clones, roughly nine tenths of which are singletons. Treatment noted: roughly 20 received Ad26.COV2.S at low or high dose, single or two shots; about 5 received placebo; per-sample allocation not given. The study sampled participants on day 63 after the first vaccine or placebo injection. The material was peripheral blood, obtained in a trial of Ad26.COV2.S vaccine versus placebo. The receptors were gathered from a person between 18 and 59 years old who received the Ad26.COV2.S COVID-19 vaccine or a placebo.

The chain recombines TRBV7-2 with TRBJ2-7; a weak D match, TRBD2 (6 bases). Trimming left V 0 bases short and J 5 bases short, with 11 bases between. The CDR3 totals 14 residues. The germline V gene encodes CDR1 SGHTA and CDR2 FQGNSA. The CDR3 spells CASSLASGRHEQYF. The CDR3 DNA reads as TGTGCCAGCAGCTTAGCTTCAGGGAGGCACGAGCAGTACTTC. Full variable domain (outside the CDR3, taken from reference TRBV7-2 and TRBJ2-7): GAGVSQSPSNKVTEKGKDVELRCDPISGHTALYWYRQSLGQGLEFLIYFQGNSAPDKSGLPSDRFSAERTGGSVSTLTIQRTQQEDSAVYLCASSLASGRHEQYFGPGTRLTVT.

This chain connects TRBV25-1 to TRBJ2-4; D gene unclear. The CDR3 runs to 11 residues. V was trimmed by 4 bases and J by 4 bases, leaving 2 bases between them. Germline V gene lookup returns CDR1 MGHDK and CDR2 SYGVNS. The CDR3 is CASSGKNIQYF. CDR3 in DNA: TGTGCCAGCAGTGGGAAAAACATTCAGTACTTC.

This chain uses TRBV18 with TRBJ2-3; 8 nucleotides agree with TRBD1. V was pared by 3 bases and J by 2 bases, with 4 bases of the junction left unmatched. Germline assignment: CDR1 KGHSH and CDR2 LQKENI. This CDR3 spans 15 amino acids. CDR3 region: CASSPQGANTDTQYF. The CDR3 DNA is TGTGCCAGCTCACCGCAGGGGGCTAACACAGATACGCAGTATTTT. Full variable domain (missing parts from reference TRBV18 and TRBJ2-3): NAGVMQNPRHLVRRRGQEARLRCSPMKGHSHVYWYRQLPEEGLKFMVYLQKENIIDESGMPKERFSAEFPKEGPSILRIQQVVRGDSAAYFCASSPQGANTDTQYFGPGTRLTVL.

The chain uses TRBV5-4 and TRBJ1-1, with D possibly matching TRBD1 (5 bases). CDR1 SGHNT and CDR2 YYREEE come from the germline V gene (reference sequence). The CDR3 contains 15 residues. Deletions cut 0 bases from V and 3 bases from J, with 12 bases between. CDR3 amino acids: CASSLVVGEDTEAFF. The CDR3 nucleotides read TGTGCCAGCAGCTTGGTCGTAGGGGAGGACACTGAAGCTTTCTTT.

The V gene is TRBV2, the J gene TRBJ1-1, with 10 bases aligning to TRBD1. The germline V gene has CDR1 SNHLY and CDR2 FYNNEI. The V and J ends lost 11 bases and 4 bases, in that order; junction bases with no gene match: 7. The CDR3 consists of 13 residues. The CDR3 is CAGDRGLVTEAFF. The CDR3, as DNA: TGTGCCGGAGACAGGGGGCTCGTCACTGAAGCTTTCTTT.

V is TRBV3-1 (or the pseudogene TRBV3-2) and J is TRBJ2-6; 11 bases are a match to TRBD1. Germline-derived CDR1 and CDR2 are LGHDT and YNNKEL (reference sequence). The CDR3 contains 19 residues. The V gene end was trimmed by 0 bases and the J gene end by 2 bases; junction bases not matched to a gene: 6. The CDR3 sequence is CASSQEDRGLRTGANVLTF. DNA of the CDR3: TGTGCCAGCAGCCAAGAGGACAGGGGGCTGCGAACTGGGGCCAACGTCCTGACTTTC.

The rearrangement joins TRBV19 to TRBJ2-6; D is unresolved. Germline values: CDR1 LNHDA, CDR2 SQIVND (reference sequence). CDR3 length: 13 residues. V shed 6 bases and J shed 4 bases, with 7 bases lying between them. The CDR3 region has the DNA TGTGCCAGTAGCTCCAGAGGGGCCAACGTCCTGACTTTC. As protein: CASSSRGANVLTF.

In its sample, this clone was seen once. This chain's CDR3 is CASSKEGVPTNEKLFF. CDR3 in DNA: TGTGCCAGCAGCAAAGAGGGGGTCCCAACTAATGAAAAACTGTTTTTT. V gene TRBV7-8 combines with J gene TRBJ1-4; D might be TRBD1 (6 bases). The length of the CDR3 is 16 residues. Germline CDR1 and CDR2: SGHVS and FQNEAQ. V gave up 5 bases and J gave up 0 bases, with 13 bases separating them.

The chain links TRBV3-1 (or the pseudogene TRBV3-2) to TRBJ2-5; TRBD2 matches 8 bases. The V segment lost 0 bases and the J segment 2 bases; nucleotides outside the gene matches: 8. Germline values: CDR1 LGHDT, CDR2 YNNKEL (reference sequence). The CDR3 contains 17 residues. In DNA form, the CDR3 reads TGTGCCAGCAGCCAAGATGCCCTAGCGGGTGCTCAAGAGACCCAGTACTTC. Protein product: CASSQDALAGAQETQYF.

This rearrangement joins TRBV3-1 (or the pseudogene TRBV3-2) to TRBJ1-1, with 11 bases fitting TRBD1. This CDR3 spans 16 amino acids. J was trimmed by 5 bases and V by 3 bases; bases with no gene match: 8. The germline gives CDR1 LGHDT, CDR2 YNNKEL (reference sequence). DNA of the CDR3: TGTGCCAGCAGCCACAGGACAGGGGGCTGGGAAACTGAAGCTTTCTTT. Protein: CASSHRTGGWETEAFF.

This chain connects TRBV5-1 to TRBJ1-3; D uncertain. Germline V gene data show CDR1 as SGHRS and CDR2 as YFSETQ. The CDR3 loop spans 16 amino acids. V shed 4 bases and J shed 3 bases, with 17 bases lying between them. The CDR3 DNA reads as TGCGCCAGCAGCGGCGGGGTTGTGGAAGTTGGAAACACCATATATTTT. It translates to CASSGGVVEVGNTIYF.

The V and J genes are TRBV30 and TRBJ2-6, with 8 bases that match TRBD1. The junction had 5 bases not matched to a gene; V was cut back by 7 bases and J by 0 bases. Per germline, CDR1 GTSNPN and CDR2 SVGIG (reference sequence). The CDR3 contains 15 residues. CDR3 amino acids: CASGGTSSGANVLTF. The CDR3 DNA reads as TGTGCCTCAGGGGGCACAAGCTCTGGGGCCAACGTCCTGACTTTC.

V is TRBV7-9 and J is TRBJ2-2, with TRBD1 identical over 7 bases. This CDR3 region has 14 residues. Looked up from germline, CDR1 is SEHNR and CDR2 is FQNEAQ (reference sequence). With V trimmed by 4 bases and J by 3 bases, 2 bases remained unmatched. The CDR3 DNA sequence: TGTGCCAGCAGCTGGGACAGTTACACCGGGGAGCTGTTTTTT. Its protein product is CASSWDSYTGELFF.

The chain uses TRBV9 and TRBJ1-2; D perhaps matches TRBD1 (6 bases). V was trimmed by 3 bases and J by 2 bases, leaving 11 bases between them. The CDR3 covers 14 residues. Germline CDR1 SGDLS, CDR2 YYNGEE. CDR3 bases: TGTGCCAGCAGCGGCCGGGACACCAACTATGGCTACACCTTC. Protein product: CASSGRDTNYGYTF.

The V and J genes are TRBV9 and TRBJ2-7, with TRBD1 matching 10 bases. The V gene end was trimmed by 4 bases and the J gene end by 5 bases; junction bases not matched to a gene: 15. The CDR3 sequence is 17 residues long. From germline, CDR1 is SGDLS and CDR2 YYNGEE. CDR3 amino acids: CASSPRDRGARWDEQYF. The CDR3 nucleotides read TGTGCCAGCAGCCCCCGGGACAGGGGCGCCAGGTGGGACGAGCAGTACTTC.

In DNA form, the CDR3 reads TGTGCCAGCAGCTTTAGTCCACCGGACACTGAAGCTTTCTTT. Translating it yields CASSFSPPDTEAFF. This sequence joins TRBV5-4 and TRBJ1-1; D unresolved. V was cut by 2 bases and J by 3 bases, with 11 bases left in between. Germline CDR1 SGHNT, CDR2 YYREEE (reference sequence). This CDR3 contains 14 residues.

For this clone: This specimen includes other DNA sequences encoding the same CDR3. The chain recombines TRBV7-2 with TRBJ2-3; D call uncertain. Germline loops: CDR1 SGHTA, CDR2 FQGNSA. The CDR3 is 12 amino acids. Between the trimmed V and J ends, which lost 5 bases and 3 bases, there was a span of 6 bases. The CDR3 loop reads CASSPYTDTQYF. The CDR3, as DNA: TGTGCCAGCAGCCCCTATACAGATACGCAGTATTTT.

This chain joins TRBV30 and TRBJ2-7, with a tentative D call TRBD1 (6 bases). The V gene lost 5 bases and the J gene lost 6 bases, with 11 bases spanning the gap. CDR3 size: 11 residues. Germline lookup yields CDR1 GTSNPN and CDR2 SVGIG (reference sequence). CDR3 residues: CAWSDRSEQYF. The CDR3 coding sequence is TGTGCCTGGTCCGACAGGTCCGAGCAGTACTTC.

This clone was picked up one time. The chain combines TRBV3-1 (or the pseudogene TRBV3-2) with TRBJ2-2; maybe TRBD1 (6 bases). The CDR3 runs 15 residues. CDR1 and CDR2 (germline): LGHDT, YNNKEL (reference sequence). Trimming took off 6 bases at V and 5 bases at J, with 16 bases between the two ends. CDR3 loop: CASSPQGRWTGELFF. The CDR3 DNA reads as TGTGCCAGCAGTCCACAGGGCCGGTGGACCGGGGAGCTGTTTTTT.

The V call is TRBV30, the J call TRBJ1-3; unclear D gene. V was clipped by 4 bases and J by 4 bases, with 11 bases between them. CDR3 length equals 13 residues. Germline assignment: CDR1 GTSNPN and CDR2 SVGIG (reference sequence). CDR3 nucleotide sequence: TGTGCCTGGATGGCGGGTGGAGGAAACACCATATATTTT. Its translation: CAWMAGGGNTIYF.

CDR3 DNA: TGTGCCAGCAGCTTAAGGGCTGCAGGGGGCACAGATACGCAGTATTTT. Its translation: CASSLRAAGGTDTQYF. The rearrangement uses TRBV11-3 and TRBJ2-3; tentatively, D is TRBD1 (6 bases). From germline, CDR1 is SGHNT and CDR2 YENEEA. V lost 2 bases to trimming and J lost 1 base, with 13 bases between them. CDR3 length: 16 amino acids.

The J gene is TRBJ2-2, the V gene TRBV4-1; D is unclear. The CDR3 sequence is 18 residues long. Germline values: CDR1 MGHRA, CDR2 YSYEKL. Trimming left V 3 bases short and J 2 bases short, with 19 bases between. Here the CDR3 DNA reads TGCGCCAGCAGCCAGTCCCCCTCTGGGGTACTAAACACCGGGGAGCTGTTTTTT. Residues: CASSQSPSGVLNTGELFF.